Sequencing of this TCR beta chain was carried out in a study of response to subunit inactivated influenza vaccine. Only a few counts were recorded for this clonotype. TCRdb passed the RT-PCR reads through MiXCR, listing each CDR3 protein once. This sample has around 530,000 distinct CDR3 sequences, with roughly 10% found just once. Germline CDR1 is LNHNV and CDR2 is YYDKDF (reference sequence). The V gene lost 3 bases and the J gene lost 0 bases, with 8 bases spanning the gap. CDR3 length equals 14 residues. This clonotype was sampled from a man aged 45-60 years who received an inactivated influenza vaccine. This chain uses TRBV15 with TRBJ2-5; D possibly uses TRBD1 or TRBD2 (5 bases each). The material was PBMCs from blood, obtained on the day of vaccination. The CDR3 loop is CATSRGPNQETQYF. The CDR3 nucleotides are TGTGCCACCAGCAGGGGACCGAACCAAGAGACCCAGTACTTC.